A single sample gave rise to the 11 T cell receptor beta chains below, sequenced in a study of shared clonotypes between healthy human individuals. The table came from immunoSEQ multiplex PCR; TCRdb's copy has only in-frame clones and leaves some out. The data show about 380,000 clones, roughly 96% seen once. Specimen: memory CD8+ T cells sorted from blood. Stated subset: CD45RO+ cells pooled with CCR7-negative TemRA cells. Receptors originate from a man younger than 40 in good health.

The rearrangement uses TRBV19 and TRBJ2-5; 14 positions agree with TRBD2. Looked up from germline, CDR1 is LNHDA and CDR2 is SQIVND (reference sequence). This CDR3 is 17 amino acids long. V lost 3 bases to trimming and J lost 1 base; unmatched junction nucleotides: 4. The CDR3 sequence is CASSMAGTSGSQETQYF. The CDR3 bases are TGTGCCAGTAGTATGGCCGGGACTAGCGGGAGCCAAGAGACCCAGTACTTC.

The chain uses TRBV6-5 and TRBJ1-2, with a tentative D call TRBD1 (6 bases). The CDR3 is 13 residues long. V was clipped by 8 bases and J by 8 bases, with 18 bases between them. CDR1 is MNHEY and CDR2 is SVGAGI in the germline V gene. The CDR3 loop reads CASSRGGAEGYTF. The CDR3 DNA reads TGTGCCAGCTCCCGGGGGGGCGCGGAAGGCTACACCTTC.

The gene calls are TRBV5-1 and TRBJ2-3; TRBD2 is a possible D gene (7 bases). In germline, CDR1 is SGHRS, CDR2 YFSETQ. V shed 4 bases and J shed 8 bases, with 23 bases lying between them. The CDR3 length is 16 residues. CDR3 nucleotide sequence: TGCGCCAGCAGCCCGGGTCGGGGGGCGATCGAAGGTACGCAGTATTTT. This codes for CASSPGRGAIEGTQYF.

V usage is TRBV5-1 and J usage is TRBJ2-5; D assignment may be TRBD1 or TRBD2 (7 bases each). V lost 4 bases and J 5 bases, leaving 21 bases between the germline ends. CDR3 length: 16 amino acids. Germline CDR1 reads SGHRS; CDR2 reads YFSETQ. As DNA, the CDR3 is TGCGCCAGCAGCCACTATTTCCGACAGGGAGGGGAGACCCAGTACTTC. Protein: CASSHYFRQGGETQYF.

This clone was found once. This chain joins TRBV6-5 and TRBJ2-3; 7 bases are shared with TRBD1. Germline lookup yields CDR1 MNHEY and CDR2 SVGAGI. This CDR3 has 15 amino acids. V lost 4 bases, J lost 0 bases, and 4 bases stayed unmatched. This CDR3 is CASSSGTASTDTQYF. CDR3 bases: TGTGCCAGCAGTTCGGGGACAGCTAGCACAGATACGCAGTATTTT.

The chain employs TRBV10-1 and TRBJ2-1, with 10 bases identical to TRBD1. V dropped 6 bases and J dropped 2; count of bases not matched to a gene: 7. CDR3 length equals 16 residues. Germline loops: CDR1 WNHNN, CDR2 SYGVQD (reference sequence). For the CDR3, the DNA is TGCGCCAGCAGCAGGAGACAGGGGGCAGCCTACAATGAGCAGTTCTTC. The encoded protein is CASSRRQGAAYNEQFF.

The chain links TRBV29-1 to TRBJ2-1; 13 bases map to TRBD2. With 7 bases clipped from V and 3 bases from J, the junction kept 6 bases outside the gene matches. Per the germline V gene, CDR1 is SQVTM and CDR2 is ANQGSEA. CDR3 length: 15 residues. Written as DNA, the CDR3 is TGCAGCGCCACTAGCGGGAGGGCCCGCTACAATGAGCAGTTCTTC. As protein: CSATSGRARYNEQFF.

The CDR3 sequence: CASSRGDTLFQQFF. In DNA form, the CDR3 reads TGTGCCAGCAGCCGGGGGGACACCCTCTTTCAGCAGTTCTTC. The chain couples TRBV7-2 to TRBJ2-1; possibly TRBD2 for D (7 bases). The CDR3 is 14 residues long. Trimming took 5 bases from V and 11 from J, leaving 19 bases between them. Germline-derived CDR1 and CDR2 are SGHTA and FQGNSA.

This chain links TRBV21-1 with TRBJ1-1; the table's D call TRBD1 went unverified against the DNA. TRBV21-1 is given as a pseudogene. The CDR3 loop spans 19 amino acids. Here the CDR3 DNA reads TGTGCCAGCAGCAAAGGAACTACAGGCCCCCTCTCGCAGAACACTGAAGCTTTCTTT. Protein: CASSKGTTGPLSQNTEAFF.

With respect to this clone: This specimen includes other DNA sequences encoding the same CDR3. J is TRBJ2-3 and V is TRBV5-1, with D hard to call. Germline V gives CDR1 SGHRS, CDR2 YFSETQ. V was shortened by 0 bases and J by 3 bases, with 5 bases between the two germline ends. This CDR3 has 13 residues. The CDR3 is CASSLAGTDTQYF. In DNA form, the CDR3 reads TGCGCCAGCAGCTTGGCCGGGACAGATACGCAGTATTTT.

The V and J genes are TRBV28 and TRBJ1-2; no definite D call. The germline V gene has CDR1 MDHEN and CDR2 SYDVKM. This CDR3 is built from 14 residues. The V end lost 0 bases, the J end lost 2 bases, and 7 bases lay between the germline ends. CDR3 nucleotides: TGTGCCAGCAGTTTATGGAACAGAAACTATGGCTACACCTTC. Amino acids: CASSLWNRNYGYTF.